The clone carrying this T cell receptor beta chain was observed once. As yet, its antigen is unknown. This specimen comes from a study of T cell responses to AZD1222 COVID-19 vaccine. The germline V gene encodes CDR1 WSHSY and CDR2 SAAADI. The CDR3 consists of 13 residues. Deletions cut 6 bases from V and 2 bases from J, with 9 bases between. Libraries were prepared by immunoSEQ multiplex PCR; TCRdb keeps only in-frame clonotypes and omits some of them. The data hold tens of thousands of clones, with roughly 90% observed a single time. Notes on the study in general: The donors showed a predominance of white British ancestry and of females, with possible underestimation of clonal diversity. At baseline, seropositivity was found in only five or six AZD1222 recipients. Within unmutated variant regions lay the reported targets of nearly half of spike-specific TCRs. Repertoires were collected only later (after the peak T cell response had occurred).

The chain recombines TRBV10-2 with TRBJ2-3; TRBD1 is a possible D gene (6 bases). The receptor comes from an adult in good health. The sequenced sample was peripheral blood, obtained on day 0 of AZD1222 vaccination. The CDR3 protein is CASRGHSTDTQYF. CDR3 DNA: TGCGCCAGCAGGGGACACTCCACAGATACGCAGTATTTT.